This TCR beta chain was documented in a study of cytomegalovirus exposure and HLA in healthy donors. The wider study: Earlier results showed 117 million unique TCR beta sequences derived from about 179 million T cells.

Overall study findings and caveats: In a later analysis, compared with equally common non-associated chains, HLA-associated beta chains were more expanded. A link between a missense DCLRE1C variant and TCR beta V- and J-gene trimming emerged from a later analysis. Within the data, a cluster of highly shared sequence variants was likely a sequencing artifact.

Vbeta (60) and Jbeta (13) primers were used in the PCR. The table came from immunoSEQ multiplex PCR; TCRdb's copy has only in-frame clones and leaves some out. The repertoire holds around 200,000 clones, with about 89% as singletons. With regard to this clone: What it binds is unknown.

V was trimmed by 5 bases and J by 4 bases, leaving 16 bases between them. CDR3 size: 14 residues. Per the germline V gene, CDR1 is SGHNT and CDR2 is YYREEE (reference sequence). Source material: PBMCs. This sequence was found in a woman younger than 35 in good health and CMV-seronegative. The rearrangement uses TRBV5-4 and TRBJ2-7; TRBD2 is a possible D gene (6 bases). The CDR3 loop is CASRRFGGTYEQYF. In nucleotides, the CDR3 is TGTGCCAGCAGACGGTTTGGCGGGACTTACGAGCAGTACTTC.